This T cell receptor (beta chain) was documented in a study of sequential checkpoint blockade in melanoma. Across the study: Patients were randomized 1:1 to nivolumab-then-ipilimumab or ipilimumab-then-nivolumab first-line.

Germline CDR1 and CDR2: ENHRY and SYGVKD. With 4 bases clipped from V and 0 bases from J, the junction kept 7 bases outside the gene matches. This CDR3 has 16 amino acids. Sequencing was performed with immunoSEQ multiplex PCR; in TCRdb, only in-frame clones are kept and a portion is missing. The top ten clones hold around a third of a sample with roughly 15,000 clones, about 78% of them seen once. Described treatment: randomized to nivolumab then ipilimumab (arm A) or the reverse (arm B). Live CD3+CD8+ CD19− CD56− cells were sorted from PBMCs. The source was CD8+ T cells sorted from blood (inferred from file names), collected from a patient given nivolumab and ipilimumab in sequence. The chain has TRBV10-3 and TRBJ2-5; 8 bases match TRBD2. The clonotype originates from a human donor with melanoma. This CDR3 is CAISGGGGPYQETQYF. The DNA of the CDR3 is TGTGCCATCAGTGGAGGCGGGGGGCCGTACCAAGAGACCCAGTACTTC.